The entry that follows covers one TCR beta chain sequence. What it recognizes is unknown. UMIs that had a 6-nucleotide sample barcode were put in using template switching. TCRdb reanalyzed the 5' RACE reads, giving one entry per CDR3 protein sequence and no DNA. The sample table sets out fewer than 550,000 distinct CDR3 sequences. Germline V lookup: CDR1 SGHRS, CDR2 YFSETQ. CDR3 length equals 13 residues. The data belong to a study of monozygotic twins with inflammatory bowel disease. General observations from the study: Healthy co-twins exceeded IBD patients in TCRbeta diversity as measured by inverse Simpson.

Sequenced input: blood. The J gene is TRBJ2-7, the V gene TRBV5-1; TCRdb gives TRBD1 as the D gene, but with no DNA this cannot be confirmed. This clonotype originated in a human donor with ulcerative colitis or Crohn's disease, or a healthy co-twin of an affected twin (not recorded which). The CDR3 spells CASSTGQGYEQYF.